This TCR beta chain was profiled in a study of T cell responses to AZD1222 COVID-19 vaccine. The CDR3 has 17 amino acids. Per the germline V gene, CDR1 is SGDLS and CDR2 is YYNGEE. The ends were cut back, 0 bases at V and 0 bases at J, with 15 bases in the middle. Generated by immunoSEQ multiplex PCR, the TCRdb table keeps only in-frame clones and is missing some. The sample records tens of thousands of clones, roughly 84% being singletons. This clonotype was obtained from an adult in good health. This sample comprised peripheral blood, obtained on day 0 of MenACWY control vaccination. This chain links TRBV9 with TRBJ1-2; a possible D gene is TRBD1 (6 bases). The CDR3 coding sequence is TGTGCCAGCAGCGTAGGGGGCAGGGGTATAGCTAACTATGGCTACACCTTC. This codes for CASSVGGRGIANYGYTF.